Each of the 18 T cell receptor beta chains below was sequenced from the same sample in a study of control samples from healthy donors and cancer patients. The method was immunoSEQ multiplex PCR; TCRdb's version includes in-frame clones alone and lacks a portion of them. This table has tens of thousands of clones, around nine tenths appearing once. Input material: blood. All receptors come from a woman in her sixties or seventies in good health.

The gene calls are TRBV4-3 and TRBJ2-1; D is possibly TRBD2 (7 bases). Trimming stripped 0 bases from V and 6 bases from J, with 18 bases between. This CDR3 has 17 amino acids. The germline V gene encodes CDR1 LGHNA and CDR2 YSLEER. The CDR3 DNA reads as TGCGCCAGCAGCCAAGATAAGTGGGGGGCTAGCGGCAATGAGCAGTTCTTC. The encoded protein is CASSQDKWGASGNEQFF.

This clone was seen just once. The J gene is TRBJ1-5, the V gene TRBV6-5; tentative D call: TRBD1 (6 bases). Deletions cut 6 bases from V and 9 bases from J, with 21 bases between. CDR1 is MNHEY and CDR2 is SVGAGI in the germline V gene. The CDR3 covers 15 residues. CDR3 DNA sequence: TGTGCCAGCAGGGCTATCCGGGACACCGGTCGGCCCCAGCATTTT. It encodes CASRAIRDTGRPQHF.

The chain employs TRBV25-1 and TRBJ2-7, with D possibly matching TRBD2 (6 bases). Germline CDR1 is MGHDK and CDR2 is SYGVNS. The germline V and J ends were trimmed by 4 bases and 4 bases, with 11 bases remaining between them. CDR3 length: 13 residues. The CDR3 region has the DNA TGTGCCAGCAGTGCCTGGGGGGTATACGAGCAGTACTTC. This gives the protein CASSAWGVYEQYF.

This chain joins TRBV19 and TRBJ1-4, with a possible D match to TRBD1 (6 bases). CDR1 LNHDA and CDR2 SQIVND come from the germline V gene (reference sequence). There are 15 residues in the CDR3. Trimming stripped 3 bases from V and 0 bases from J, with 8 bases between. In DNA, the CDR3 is TGTGCCAGTAGTATCGGACAGACAACTAATGAAAAACTGTTTTTT. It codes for CASSIGQTTNEKLFF.

This CDR3 reads CASSHISDTQYF. CDR3 DNA sequence: TGTGCCAGCAGCCACATTTCAGATACGCAGTATTTT. The chain links TRBV7-2 to TRBJ2-3; D unclear. Trimming removed 5 bases at V and 4 bases at J, with 7 bases between. Per the germline V gene, CDR1 is SGHTA and CDR2 is FQGNSA. This CDR3 comprises 12 residues.

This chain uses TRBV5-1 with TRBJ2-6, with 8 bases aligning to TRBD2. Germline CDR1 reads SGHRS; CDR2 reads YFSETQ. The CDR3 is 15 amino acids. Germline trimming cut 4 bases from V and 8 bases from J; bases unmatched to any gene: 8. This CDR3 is CASSREGTGTNVLTF. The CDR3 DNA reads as TGCGCCAGCAGCCGGGAGGGAACCGGGACCAACGTCCTGACTTTC.

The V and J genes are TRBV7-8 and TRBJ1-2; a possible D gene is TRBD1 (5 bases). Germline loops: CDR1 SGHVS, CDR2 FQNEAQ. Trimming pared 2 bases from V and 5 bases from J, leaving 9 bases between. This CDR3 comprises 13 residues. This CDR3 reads CASSLRTTYGYTF. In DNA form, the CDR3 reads TGTGCCAGCAGCTTACGGACAACGTATGGCTACACCTTC.

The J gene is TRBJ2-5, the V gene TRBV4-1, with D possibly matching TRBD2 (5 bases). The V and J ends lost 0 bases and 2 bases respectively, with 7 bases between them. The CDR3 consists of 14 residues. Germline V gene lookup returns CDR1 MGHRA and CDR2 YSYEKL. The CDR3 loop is CASSQDRDQETQYF. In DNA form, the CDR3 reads TGCGCCAGCAGCCAAGATCGGGATCAAGAGACCCAGTACTTC.

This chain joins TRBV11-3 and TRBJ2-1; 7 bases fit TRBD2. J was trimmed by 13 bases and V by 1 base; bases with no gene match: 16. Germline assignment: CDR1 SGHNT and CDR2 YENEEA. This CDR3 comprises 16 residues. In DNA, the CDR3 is TGTGCCAGCAGCTTAGGCGGGCTAGCGGACCCCGTAAGACAGTTCTTC. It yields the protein CASSLGGLADPVRQFF.

CDR3 bases: TGTGCCAGCAGTTTACCACAGGGTGCAGATACGCAGTATTTT. As protein: CASSLPQGADTQYF. This rearrangement joins TRBV28 to TRBJ2-3; D perhaps matches TRBD1 (6 bases). Trimming pared 2 bases from V and 4 bases from J, leaving 10 bases between. CDR3 length: 14 residues. CDR1 is MDHEN, CDR2 SYDVKM, per germline.

CDR3 in amino acids: CASSPFSNQPQHF. In DNA, the CDR3 is TGTGCCAGCAGCCCATTTAGCAATCAGCCCCAGCATTTT. V usage is TRBV11-2 and J usage is TRBJ1-5; D is ambiguous. Germline V gene data show CDR1 as SGHAT and CDR2 as FQNNGV. The V and J ends lost 5 bases and 0 bases respectively, with 5 bases between them. The CDR3 totals 13 residues.

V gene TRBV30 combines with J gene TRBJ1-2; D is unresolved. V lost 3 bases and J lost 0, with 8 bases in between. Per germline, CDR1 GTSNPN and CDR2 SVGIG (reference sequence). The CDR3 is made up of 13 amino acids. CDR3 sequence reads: CAWRSGPNYGYTF. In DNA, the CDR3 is TGTGCCTGGAGATCAGGCCCTAACTATGGCTACACCTTC.

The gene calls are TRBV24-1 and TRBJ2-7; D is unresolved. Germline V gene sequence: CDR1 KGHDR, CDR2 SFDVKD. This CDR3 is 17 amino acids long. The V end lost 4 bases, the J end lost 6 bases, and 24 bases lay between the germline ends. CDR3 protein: CATSEAPRDPLAGEQYF. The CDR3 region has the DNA TGTGCCACCAGTGAGGCACCCCGTGACCCACTGGCCGGCGAGCAGTACTTC.

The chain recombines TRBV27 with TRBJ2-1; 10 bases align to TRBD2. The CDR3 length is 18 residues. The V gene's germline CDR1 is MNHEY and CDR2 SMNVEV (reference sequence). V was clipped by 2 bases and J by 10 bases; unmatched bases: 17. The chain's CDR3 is CASSLKVQRSSGRIEQFF. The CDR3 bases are TGTGCCAGCAGTTTAAAGGTCCAGCGGAGTAGCGGGAGGATAGAGCAGTTCTTC.

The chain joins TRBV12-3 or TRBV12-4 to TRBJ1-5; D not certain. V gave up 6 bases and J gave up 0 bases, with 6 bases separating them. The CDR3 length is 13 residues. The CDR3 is CASRGDSNQPQHF. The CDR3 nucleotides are TGTGCCAGCAGGGGAGATAGCAATCAGCCCCAGCATTTT.

CDR3 residues: CASTNTANTGELFF. The CDR3 coding sequence is TGCGCCAGCACCAATACAGCGAACACCGGGGAGCTGTTTTTT. The chain links TRBV5-1 to TRBJ2-2, with no clear D. The germline CDR1 and CDR2 sequences are SGHRS and YFSETQ. The CDR3 runs to 14 residues. Trimming removed 6 bases from V and 0 bases from J, with 9 bases in between.

The CDR3 region has the DNA TGTGCCAGCAGTTTTTCTCGAACAGGCACCCTCGAGCAGTACTTC. It yields the protein CASSFSRTGTLEQYF. The chain employs TRBV28 and TRBJ2-7, with D possibly being TRBD1 (5 bases). V was cut by 3 bases and J by 6 bases, with 18 bases left in between. Germline V gene data show CDR1 as MDHEN and CDR2 as SYDVKM. This CDR3 region has 15 residues.

DNA for the CDR3: TGTGCCAGCAGCCAACCGACAGGGGGCGCCGGGGAGACCCAGTACTTC. Its translation: CASSQPTGGAGETQYF. This chain connects TRBV7-2 to TRBJ2-5; 10 bases agree with TRBD1. Per the germline V gene, CDR1 is SGHTA and CDR2 is FQGNSA. After removal of 5 bases from V and 5 bases from J, the junction contained 11 bases not matched to a gene. The CDR3 length is 16 residues.